This T cell receptor beta chain emerged from a study of neurological immune-mediated disorders. TCRdb reprocessed the 5' RACE reads via MiXCR and lists one record per CDR3 protein. The table includes some 95,000 distinct CDR3 sequences, roughly 4% detected once. Germline values: CDR1 MNHEY, CDR2 SVGAGI. V was clipped by 7 bases and J by 0 bases; unmatched bases: 7. The CDR3 is 15 amino acids. In this sample, this clonotype turned up many times. The starting material, 2 million PBMCs stored at -80 C, gave rise to the unsorted libraries. Specimen: PBMCs. This rearrangement joins TRBV6-5 to TRBJ1-1; 8 bases agree with TRBD1. The source is a woman aged 18-29 years with multiple sclerosis. CDR3 nucleotide sequence: TGTGCCAGCAAACACAGGGGGGGAATGAACACTGAAGCTTTCTTT. Its protein is CASKHRGGMNTEAFF.